Listed below are T cell receptor beta chains from one sample, sequenced in a study of cytomegalovirus exposure and HLA in healthy donors. Sequenced by immunoSEQ multiplex PCR; TCRdb stores in-frame clones only, minus some. The sample records approximately 130,000 clones, approximately 80% being singletons. Sequencing input: PBMCs. Source of these receptors: a girl aged 2-15 years in good health and CMV-seronegative. The conserved cysteine and the conserved F or W are not part of the CDR3 here.

v_call	j_call	cdr3_aa
TRBV9	TRBJ2-2	ASSVGQATAGELF
TRBV2	TRBJ2-4	ASSERSDRAAKNIQY
TRBV7-2	TRBJ1-1	ASSLVQGGVAF
TRBV29-1	TRBJ2-7	SATDYSYEQY
TRBV10-2	TRBJ1-1	ASSEIIGSTEAF
TRBV4-1	TRBJ1-6	ASSGGTGGDSPLH
TRBV30	TRBJ1-3	ACPRGSGNTIY
TRBV7-8	TRBJ2-7	ASSSGLAGGEQY
TRBV27	TRBJ2-2	ASSSSAGDTGELF
TRBV7-6	TRBJ2-1	ASSLEASGGAGDNEQF
TRBV11-2	TRBJ1-5	ASSRQGGNQPQH
TRBV13	TRBJ1-2	ASSSGRPFPQRGYT
TRBV9	TRBJ2-1	ASSVDPGSYNEQF
TRBV6-5	TRBJ1-3	ASSSRQGSSGNTIY
TRBV7-7	TRBJ2-2	ASSLVASGSSGELF
TRBV18	TRBJ2-7	ASSPGQRSYEQY
TRBV28	TRBJ1-1	ASSPRTVLNTEAF
TRBV4-1	TRBJ2-1	ASSQYSGEQF
TRBV7-9	TRBJ2-3	ASSNVRGPRY
TRBV4-1	TRBJ2-5	ASSSQKSQGAVQETQY
TRBV5-6	TRBJ2-1	ASSLRLAGGPEQF
TRBV27	TRBJ1-1	ASSLDSRRGNTEAF